These T cell receptor beta chains were read from a single sample in a study of blood T cells in healthy people across ages. From the 5' RACE reads, TCRdb called clonotypes with MiXCR, one entry per CDR3 protein. The data contain nearly 800,000 distinct CDR3 sequences, around 25% of them singletons. Another study also made use of these data, one on T cells of mothers and their children.

The sequenced sample consisted of blood. These receptors were taken from a boy younger than 18 in good health. CDR3s include the opening cysteine and the closing phenylalanine or tryptophan. Fields, in order: D gene, V gene, clone size, J gene, CDR3 DNA, CDR3 protein. D genes are given only for firm matches. The size entry is marked missing in some rows and otherwise reads once, few, many or a size class.

NA	TRBV29-1	NA	TRBJ2-3	TGCAGCGTTGCCCTGGGACTTACTCCCACAGATACGCAGTATTTT	CSVALGLTPTDTQYF
TRBD1	TRBV7-8	NA	TRBJ2-1	TGTGCCAGCAGCTTACCCGCAAAGGGACAGGTGTCCAATGAGCAGTTCTTC	CASSLPAKGQVSNEQFF
TRBD1	TRBV12-3/TRBV12-4	NA	TRBJ2-4	TGTGCCAGCATCCGGACAGGGGGGGCCAAAAACATTCAGTACTTC	CASIRTGGAKNIQYF
NA	TRBV19	few	TRBJ1-6	TGTGCCAGTACTCCGGCCAGGACGTCTAATTCACCCCTCCACTTT	CASTPARTSNSPLHF
TRBD1	TRBV4-2	few	TRBJ2-5	TGTGCCAGCAGCCAAGCTCCAGGGGGCCGGGAGTCGGGGACCCAGTACTTC	CASSQAPGGRESGTQYF
NA	TRBV27	NA	TRBJ2-7	TGTGCCAGCAGTGAGAGACAGACCTACGAGCGGTACTTC	CASSERQTYERYF
TRBD1	TRBV5-1	few	TRBJ1-2	TGCGCCAGCAGCGGCCTACAGGGGGACTATGGCTACACCTTC	CASSGLQGDYGYTF
NA	TRBV30	few	TRBJ1-2	TGTGCCTGGGGGCAGGCTGGGGGCTACACCTTC	CAWGQAGGYTF
TRBD2	TRBV28	NA	TRBJ2-3	TGTGCCAGCAGTTTCGGGGTAGCGGGAGGTAGCACAGATACGCAGTATTTT	CASSFGVAGGSTDTQYF
TRBD2	TRBV7-9	few	TRBJ2-5	TGTGCCAGCAGCTTAGGGTCCGGGACTAGCGTACGGGAGACCCAGTACTTC	CASSLGSGTSVRETQYF
TRBD2	TRBV7-2	few	TRBJ2-3	TGTGCCAGCAGCTTACGGAGGCTAGCGGGAGAAGATACGCAGTATTTT	CASSLRRLAGEDTQYF
NA	TRBV12-3/TRBV12-4	NA	TRBJ1-5	TGTGCCAGCAGTTTTTCCGGGAAGTCGGGTCAGCCCCAGCATTTT	CASSFSGKSGQPQHF
NA	TRBV2	NA	TRBJ2-4	TGTACCAGCAGTCCAGAGGGACTAAACATTCAGTACTTC	CTSSPEGLNIQYF
NA	TRBV5-1	few	TRBJ2-7	TGCGCCAGCAGCCGCAGGGGCAGGACCTACGAGCAGTACTTC	CASSRRGRTYEQYF
NA	TRBV20-1	few	TRBJ1-4	TGCAGTGCTCCCTGGGGGGGGGAGGGAGAAAAACTGTTTTTT	CSAPWGGEGEKLFF
NA	TRBV19	few	TRBJ1-5	TGTGCCAGTAAGCCCTCGGGACTTAGTAATCAGCCCCAGCATTTT	CASKPSGLSNQPQHF
NA	TRBV4-3	NA	TRBJ2-7	TGCGCCAGCAGCCAAGATCATAGGGTCCCCTACGAGCAGTACTTC	CASSQDHRVPYEQYF
TRBD1	TRBV7-6	few	TRBJ2-7	TGTGCCAGACAGGACCCTATGGGACAGGGGGCCTACGAGCAGTACTTC	CARQDPMGQGAYEQYF
NA	TRBV11-1	NA	TRBJ2-4	TGTGCCAGCAGCTCACCGGGACGGCAGTACTTC	CASSSPGRQYF
NA	TRBV27	NA	TRBJ1-6	TGTGCCAGCAGTCCGACAAGGACACCCGGCTCCTATAATTCACCCCTCCACTTT	CASSPTRTPGSYNSPLHF
NA	TRBV5-5	NA	TRBJ2-7	TGTGCCAGCAGCTCCTCGAAGGGGTTCTACGAGCAGTACTTC	CASSSSKGFYEQYF
NA	TRBV7-6	few	TRBJ2-1	TGTGCCAGCAGCCCCGCATCCTGGGCAGACCCCCACGGTGAGCAGTTCTTC	CASSPASWADPHGEQFF
TRBD2	TRBV28	NA	TRBJ2-2	TGTGCCAGCAGTCTTTTGCTGGGACTAGATGTCACCGGGGAGCTGTTTTTT	CASSLLLGLDVTGELFF
NA	TRBV4-1	few	TRBJ2-4	TGCGCCAGCAGCCAAGATGGGCAACGCGCCGTAGCCAAAAACATTCAGTACTTC	CASSQDGQRAVAKNIQYF
NA	TRBV12-3/TRBV12-4	NA	TRBJ2-7	TGTGCCAGCAGTCCTCGGGGATACTCCTACGAGCAGTACTTC	CASSPRGYSYEQYF
NA	TRBV28	NA	TRBJ1-1	TGTGCCAGCAACCCCGGCGGCAGGCAGAACACTGAAGCTTTCTTT	CASNPGGRQNTEAFF
TRBD2	TRBV11-2	NA	TRBJ2-7	TGTGCCAGCAGCTTCATCTCTGGGCTAGCGGGAGACCACGAGCAGTACTTC	CASSFISGLAGDHEQYF
NA	TRBV12-3/TRBV12-4	few	TRBJ1-2	TGTGCCAGCAGTTTTTCGGACGGAAGAAGTTACTATGGCTACACCTTC	CASSFSDGRSYYGYTF